These 10 T cell receptor beta chains came from one sample sequenced in a study of T cell repertoires in cytomegalovirus infection. TCRdb itself ran the reads through MiXCR, one entry per CDR3 protein. The sample records about 230,000 distinct CDR3 sequences, roughly 6.5% being singletons. Sequencing was done on a sample of PBMCs. These receptors were collected from a human donor in good health (CMV status not recorded). Some clones in this sample may be carry-over from other donors' samples.

Concerning this clonotype: Possible read error: a much larger clone is one base away. This chain connects TRBV4-1 to TRBJ1-1; TRBD1 might be the D (5 bases). Germline values: CDR1 MGHRA, CDR2 YSYEKL. The CDR3 consists of 16 residues. In DNA form, the CDR3 reads TGCACCAGCAGCCCCACCGGGACGGGGGGGTTAGCTGAAGCTTTCTTT. Its translation is CTSSPTGTGGLAEAFF.

This clonotype was seen at least ten times. A read error may account for a junction end that differs from germline. The rearrangement joins TRBV12-3 or TRBV12-4 to TRBJ2-7; 8 nucleotides line up with TRBD2. The CDR3 is made up of 15 amino acids. In DNA form, the CDR3 reads TGTGCCAGCAGCTTAGGACTAGCCCCAACCTACGAGCAGTACTTC. Residues: CASSLGLAPTYEQYF.

This rearrangement joins TRBV29-1 to TRBJ1-2; a weak D match, TRBD1 (5 bases). CDR3 size: 13 residues. The ends were cut back, 2 bases at V and 7 bases at J, with 14 bases in the middle. In germline, CDR1 is SQVTM, CDR2 ANQGSEA. Written as DNA, the CDR3 is TGCAGCGTTGAAAAAGCGGAAGGGGTTGGCTACACCTTC. As protein: CSVEKAEGVGYTF.

This clonotype was seen at least ten times. V is TRBV20-1 and J is TRBJ1-1; 8 bases align to TRBD1. This CDR3 contains 13 residues. With 6 bases clipped from V and 6 bases from J, the junction kept 9 bases outside the gene matches. The germline V gene has CDR1 DFQATT and CDR2 SNEGSKA (reference sequence). The CDR3 sequence is CSAINLQGAEAFF. CDR3 nucleotides: TGCAGTGCGATCAACCTACAGGGGGCTGAAGCTTTCTTT.

Worth noting for this clonotype: Since a much larger clone is just one base distant, this may be a read error. The rearrangement joins TRBV14 to TRBJ2-6, with TRBD1 matching over 12 bases. The V gene end was trimmed by 6 bases and the J gene end by 0 bases; junction bases not matched to a gene: 6. CDR3 length: 18 residues. Germline CDR1 SGHDN, CDR2 FVKESK. The CDR3 region has the DNA TGTGCCAGCAGTCCCGGGACAGGGGGCTTCTCTGGGGCCAACGTCCTGACTTTC. Its protein is CASSPGTGGFSGANVLTF.

This clonotype has ten or more counts. The CDR3 region has the DNA TGTGCCACCAGCACGGGGGGACAGGTCGCGACCTATTACTTC. This encodes CATSTGGQVATYYF. The gene calls are TRBV15 and TRBJ2-7; a weak D match, TRBD1 (8 bases). V lost 4 bases and J lost 13, with 23 bases in between. The germline CDR1 and CDR2 sequences are LNHNV and YYDKDF (reference sequence). The CDR3 is made up of 14 amino acids.

In this sample, this clonotype turned up many times. The chain couples TRBV28 to TRBJ1-1; D is uncertain. The CDR3 spans 13 residues. The germline V gene encodes CDR1 MDHEN and CDR2 SYDVKM. Trimming shortened V by 3 bases and J by 5 bases, and 10 bases separated the two germline ends. This CDR3 is CASSFYPGTEAFF. The CDR3 coding sequence is TGTGCCAGCAGTTTCTACCCGGGGACTGAAGCTTTCTTT. The variable domain in full, completed from reference TRBV28 and TRBJ1-1, reads DVKVTQSSRYLVKRTGEKVFLECVQDMDHENMFWYRQDPGLGLRLIYFSYDVKMKEKGDIPEGYSVSREKKERFSLILESASTNQTSMYLCASSFYPGTEAFFGQGTRLTVV.

This clonotype was seen a handful of times. V and J are TRBV6-1 and TRBJ1-1; maybe TRBD1 (6 bases). The CDR3 consists of 14 residues. The V end lost 4 bases, the J end lost 5 bases, and 14 bases lay between the germline ends. The germline gives CDR1 MNHNS, CDR2 SASEGT. The CDR3 reads CASSGGQGETEAFF. DNA of the CDR3: TGTGCCAGCAGTGGGGGACAAGGGGAAACTGAAGCTTTCTTT.

This clonotype was detected ten times or more. CDR3 nucleotides: TGTGCCAGCAGTTACTCAGGCGTGGCCTACGAGCAGTACTTC. Protein product: CASSYSGVAYEQYF. The gene calls are TRBV6-6 and TRBJ2-7, with D unclear. The CDR3 runs 14 residues. V was cut by 0 bases and J by 2 bases, with 8 bases left in between. CDR1 and CDR2 from the germline V gene are MNHNY and SVGAGI (reference sequence).

This clonotype occurred many times. The rearrangement links TRBV6-2 or TRBV6-3 to TRBJ2-7; 9 nucleotides line up with TRBD1. Trimming cost V 4 bases and J 4 bases; bases outside gene matches: 5. Germline V gene lookup returns CDR1 MNHEY and CDR2 SVGEGT. The CDR3 runs to 14 residues. In DNA form, the CDR3 reads TGTGCCAGCAGTTCTCCGGGACAGGGATACGAGCAGTACTTC. Protein product: CASSSPGQGYEQYF.